This T cell receptor beta chain is from a study of blood T cell repertoires in COVID-19. Turning to the study itself: The samples span acute and convalescent COVID-19 from the United States, Italy and Spain. In each case, the material was cDNA or gDNA derived from T cells, B-cell-depleted T cells, or PBMCs.

TCRdb's copy holds only in-frame clones and misses some; the assay was immunoSEQ multiplex PCR. The sample shows 140,000 or so clones, roughly 88% of them seen only once. The CDR3 loop spans 13 amino acids. The V segment lost 7 bases and the J segment 9 bases; nucleotides outside the gene matches: 7. The sequence derives from a man aged 55 to 70 with active or convalescent COVID-19. Sequencing input: peripheral blood. This sequence joins TRBV12-3 or TRBV12-4 and TRBJ2-1; 9 bases match TRBD1. The CDR3: CASKTGGTGEQFF. CDR3 sequence (DNA): TGTGCCAGCAAAACAGGGGGCACGGGTGAGCAGTTCTTC.